A selection of T cell receptor beta chains follows, all from one sample in a study of blood T cell repertoires in COVID-19. The data were produced by immunoSEQ multiplex PCR, yet TCRdb's version contains in-frame clones alone and is incomplete. Seen here are 200,000 to 250,000 clones, around 83% observed once, and the top ten hold 2.9%. Sequencing input: peripheral blood. These receptors all stem from a man aged 50-59 years who had recovered from COVID-19. The CDR3 runs from the conserved cysteine through the conserved F or W. The D gene is left open where the match is weak. For some rows the clone size is stated as once, few or many, or as a class when expanded; others skip it.

V,J,size,length,D,CDR3,DNA
TRBV19,TRBJ1-5,NA,15,TRBD1,CASSDRPLSNQPQHF,TGTGCCAGTTCGGACAGGCCGCTTAGCAATCAGCCCCAGCATTTT
TRBV4-1,TRBJ1-1,NA,15,NA,CASSQARGANTEAFF,TGCGCCAGCAGCCAAGCCCGCGGGGCGAACACTGAAGCTTTCTTT
TRBV27,TRBJ1-2,NA,15,NA,CASRIQGTVNYGYTF,TGTGCCAGCAGAATACAGGGTACCGTTAACTATGGCTACACCTTC
TRBV6-5,TRBJ1-4,NA,14,TRBD1,CASRTGPARGKLFF,TGTGCCAGCAGGACAGGGCCCGCCCGGGGAAAACTGTTTTTT
TRBV18,TRBJ2-1,NA,18,NA,CASSPLPGRARSYNEQFF,TGTGCCAGCTCACCACTTCCAGGCCGAGCCCGCTCCTACAATGAGCAGTTCTTC
TRBV5-1,TRBJ2-1,NA,15,TRBD2,CASSLEAGGFNEQFF,TGCGCCAGCAGCTTGGAGGCGGGAGGGTTCAATGAGCAGTTCTTC
TRBV7-9,TRBJ1-4,NA,15,NA,CASSLVGRVGEKLFF,TGTGCCAGCAGCTTAGTCGGCAGGGTGGGCGAAAAACTGTTTTTT
TRBV29-1,TRBJ2-3,NA,14,TRBD1,CSVKGQGSTDTQYF,TGCAGCGTTAAGGGACAGGGGAGCACAGATACGCAGTATTTT
TRBV5-5,TRBJ2-3,NA,16,NA,CASSFSGNWVSDTQYF,TGTGCCAGCAGCTTTTCAGGCAATTGGGTATCAGATACGCAGTATTTT
TRBV21-1,TRBJ2-3,NA,15,NA,CASSKHAGSTDTQYF,TGTGCCAGCAGCAAACACGCGGGAAGTACAGATACGCAGTATTTT
TRBV28,TRBJ1-5,NA,19,NA,CASSPVLPGDLRGYQPQHF,TGTGCCAGCAGCCCGGTGTTACCAGGGGACCTGAGGGGCTATCAGCCCCAGCATTTT
TRBV7-6,TRBJ1-4,NA,16,NA,CASSLPLGGIDEKLFF,TGTGCCAGCAGCCTCCCCTTGGGGGGGATTGATGAAAAACTGTTTTTT
TRBV28,TRBJ1-1,NA,12,NA,CASRPRVTEAFF,TGTGCCAGCAGACCCAGGGTCACTGAAGCTTTCTTT
TRBV27,TRBJ2-1,once,17,TRBD1,CASSTWTGRGSYNEQFF,TGTGCCAGCAGTACTTGGACAGGGAGAGGCTCCTACAATGAGCAGTTCTTC
TRBV19,TRBJ2-3,NA,19,TRBD2,CASSSPRRELAGSTDTQYF,TGTGCCAGTAGTTCGCCCCGAAGGGAACTAGCGGGTTCCACAGATACGCAGTATTTT
TRBV28,TRBJ1-5,NA,14,NA,CASSLLAGKQPQHF,TGTGCCAGCAGTTTATTGGCCGGGAAACAGCCCCAGCATTTT
TRBV9,TRBJ1-1,once,15,NA,CASSVENSPNTEAFF,TGTGCCAGCAGCGTAGAAAACAGTCCCAACACTGAAGCTTTCTTT
TRBV7-9,TRBJ2-3,NA,17,TRBD2,CASSSPLTSRSADTQYF,TGTGCCAGCAGCTCCCCCTTGACTAGCCGAAGCGCAGATACGCAGTATTTT
TRBV28,TRBJ1-5,NA,14,TRBD1,CASAFQGAFRPQHF,TGTGCCTCCGCGTTTCAGGGGGCCTTTCGCCCCCAGCATTTT
TRBV18,TRBJ2-7,NA,14,TRBD1,CASSPAGGPYEQYF,TGTGCCAGCTCACCGGCAGGGGGCCCCTACGAGCAGTACTTC
TRBV5-1,TRBJ2-1,NA,14,NA,CASRPTSSYNEQFF,TGCGCCAGCAGACCCACGAGCTCCTACAATGAGCAGTTCTTC
TRBV7-9,TRBJ2-5,few,15,TRBD2,CASSPGGAGSGTQYF,TGTGCCAGCAGCCCGGGGGGAGCCGGCAGCGGGACCCAGTACTTC